A selection of T cell receptor beta chains follows, all from one sample in a study of STAT5B mutations in CD4+ large granular lymphocyte leukemia. Assay: immunoSEQ multiplex PCR; the TCRdb copy retains only in-frame clones and omits some. This sample has more than 40,000 clones, with 65% to 85% found just once. What was sequenced was CD4+ T cells from blood buffy coats. The source of these receptors is a human donor in good health. Both conserved end residues are part of each CDR3. Each record gives: V gene, J gene, clone size, D gene, CDR3 DNA, CDR3 protein. D genes are given only for firm matches. Clone size is given for some rows only: seen once, a few or many times, or a class if the clone is expanded.

TRBV10-2,TRBJ2-1,once,-,TGCGCCAGCACCGCCGGACGCGGCTACAATGAGCAGTTCTTC,CASTAGRGYNEQFF
TRBV6-5,TRBJ1-1,-,-,TGTGCCAGCAGTTACTCCAACTCGAACACTGAAGCTTTCTTT,CASSYSNSNTEAFF
TRBV5-6,TRBJ1-1,-,TRBD1,TGTGCCAGCAGTTCCGACAGGGCTCGGGGCGCTTTCTTT,CASSSDRARGAFF
TRBV5-1,TRBJ2-7,-,TRBD2,TGCGCCAGCAGCTCGTTAGCGGGGTCCTACGAGCAGTACTTC,CASSSLAGSYEQYF
TRBV5-4,TRBJ2-2,-,-,TGTGCCAGCAGCTATGGAGGGATCCCCGGGGAGCTGTTTTTT,CASSYGGIPGELFF
TRBV7-7,TRBJ2-3,-,-,TGTGCCAGCAGCTTAGGAGGGGCCCTAACAGATACGCAGTATTTT,CASSLGGALTDTQYF
TRBV5-1,TRBJ2-5,-,-,TGCGCCAGCAGCTTGGAAGGAGGACCAGGGAAGACCCAGTACTTC,CASSLEGGPGKTQYF
TRBV5-1,TRBJ2-3,-,TRBD2,TGCGCCAGCGCGGGGGGGTTTTCACTCAGCGGGGGCACAGATACGCAGTATTTT,CASAGGFSLSGGTDTQYF
TRBV5-8,TRBJ2-3,-,TRBD2,TGTGCCAGCAGCTTGGTGACTAGCGGGTTGAGCACAGATACGCAGTATTTT,CASSLVTSGLSTDTQYF
TRBV5-1,TRBJ2-3,-,-,TGCGCCAGCAGCCCGGACTTCACAGATACGCAGTATTTT,CASSPDFTDTQYF
TRBV6-1,TRBJ1-1,-,-,TGTGCCAGCAGTCTTACAGGGCTCACTGAAGCTTTCTTT,CASSLTGLTEAFF
TRBV10-3,TRBJ2-5,-,TRBD2,TGTGCCATCAGTCCTATCGGGGGGGAAGAGACCCAGTACTTC,CAISPIGGEETQYF
TRBV7-9,TRBJ1-2,-,-,TGTGCCAGCAGCTTAGTGTCCGGGAACTATGGCTACACCTTC,CASSLVSGNYGYTF
TRBV6-5,TRBJ2-1,-,TRBD2,TGTGCCAGCAGTTATACTAGCGGGGTTTACAATGAGCAGTTCTTC,CASSYTSGVYNEQFF
TRBV15,TRBJ2-2,-,TRBD1,TGTGCCACCAGCAGATATTCCGGGACAGTCGTCGGGGAGCTGTTTTTT,CATSRYSGTVVGELFF
TRBV28,TRBJ1-2,-,-,TGTGCCAGCAGTACCGGGGAGGGATGGACCCACTATGGCTACACCTTC,CASSTGEGWTHYGYTF
TRBV19,TRBJ2-3,-,-,TGTGCCAGTAGGCCCATGGGGACCGGTAGCACAGATACGCAGTATTTT,CASRPMGTGSTDTQYF
TRBV18,TRBJ1-2,-,-,TGTGCCAGCTCACCACCGGATACGGGGGGCGCCTATGGCTACACCTTC,CASSPPDTGGAYGYTF